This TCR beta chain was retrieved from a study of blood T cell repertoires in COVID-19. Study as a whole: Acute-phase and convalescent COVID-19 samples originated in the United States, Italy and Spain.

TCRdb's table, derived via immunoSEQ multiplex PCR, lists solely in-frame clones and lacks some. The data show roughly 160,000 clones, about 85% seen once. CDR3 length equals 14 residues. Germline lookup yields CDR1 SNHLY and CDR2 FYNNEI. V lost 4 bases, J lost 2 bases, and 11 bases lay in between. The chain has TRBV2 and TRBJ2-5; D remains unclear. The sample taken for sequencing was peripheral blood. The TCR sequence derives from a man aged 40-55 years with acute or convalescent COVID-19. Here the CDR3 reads CASSVISKQETQYF. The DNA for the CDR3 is TGTGCCAGCAGTGTAATCTCTAAACAAGAGACCCAGTACTTC.